This TCR beta chain emerged from a study of graft-versus-host responses after intestinal transplantation. Notes on this clone: Its antigen is not identified.

Overall study findings and caveats: Some patients had graft-donor T cell macrochimerism, and their allografts showed high graft-versus-host to host-versus-graft clonal ratios.

Using immunoSEQ multiplex PCR, the repertoire was profiled, and TCRdb retains in-frame clones only, with some absent. The table lists about 59,000 clones, approximately 94% of them singletons. This receptor was identified in a human donor who was the organ donor for an intestinal transplant. Here the sequenced sample was unstimulated CD4+ T cells sorted from spleen or lymph node cells, taken before transplant.

CDR3 in amino acids: CASSKILGVKETQYF. CDR3 DNA sequence: TGTGCCAGCAGCAAAATCTTGGGGGTAAAAGAGACCCAGTACTTC. The chain employs TRBV21-1 and TRBJ2-5. TRBV21-1 is deemed a pseudogene. The CDR3 runs 15 residues.